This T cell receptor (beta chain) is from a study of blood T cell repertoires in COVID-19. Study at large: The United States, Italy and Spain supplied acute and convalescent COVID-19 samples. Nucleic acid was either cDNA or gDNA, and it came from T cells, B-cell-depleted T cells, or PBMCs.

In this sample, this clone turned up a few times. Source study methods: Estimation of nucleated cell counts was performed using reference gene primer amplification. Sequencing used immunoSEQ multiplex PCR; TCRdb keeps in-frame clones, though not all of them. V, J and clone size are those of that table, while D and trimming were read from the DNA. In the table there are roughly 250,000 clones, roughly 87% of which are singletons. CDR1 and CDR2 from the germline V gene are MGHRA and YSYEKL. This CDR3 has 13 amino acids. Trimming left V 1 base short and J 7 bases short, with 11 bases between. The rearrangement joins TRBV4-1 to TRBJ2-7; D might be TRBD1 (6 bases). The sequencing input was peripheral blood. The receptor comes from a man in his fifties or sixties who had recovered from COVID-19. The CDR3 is CASSQGRGWEQYF. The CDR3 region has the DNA TGCGCCAGCAGCCAAGGCAGGGGATGGGAGCAGTACTTC.